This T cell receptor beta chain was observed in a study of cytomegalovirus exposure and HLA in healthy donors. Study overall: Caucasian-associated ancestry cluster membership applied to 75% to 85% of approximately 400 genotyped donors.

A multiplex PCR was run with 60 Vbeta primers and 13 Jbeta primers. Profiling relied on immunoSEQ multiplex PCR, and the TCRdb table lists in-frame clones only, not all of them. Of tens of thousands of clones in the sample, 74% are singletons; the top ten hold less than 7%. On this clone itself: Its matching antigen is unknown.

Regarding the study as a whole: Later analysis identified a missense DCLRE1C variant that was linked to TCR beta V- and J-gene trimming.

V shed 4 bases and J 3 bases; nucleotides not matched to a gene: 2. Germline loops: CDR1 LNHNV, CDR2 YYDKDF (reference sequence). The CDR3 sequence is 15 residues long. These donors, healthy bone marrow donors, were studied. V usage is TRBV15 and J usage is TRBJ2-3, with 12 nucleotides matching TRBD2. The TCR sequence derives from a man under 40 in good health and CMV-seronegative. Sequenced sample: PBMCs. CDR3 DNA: TGTGCCACCAGCAAGACTAGCGGGAGTACAGATACGCAGTATTTT. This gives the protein CATSKTSGSTDTQYF.